The text below deals with one TCR beta chain. These data belong to a study of blood T cell repertoires in COVID-19. Study-level background: Donors in the United States, Italy and Spain gave samples during acute or convalescent COVID-19. The analysed material was cDNA or gDNA that came from T cells, B-cell-depleted T cells, or PBMCs.

As processed by the authors: Reference gene primers were amplified, and this amplification served to estimate nucleated cell counts. Method: immunoSEQ multiplex PCR; TCRdb's copy keeps in-frame clones and lacks some. The V and J calls and clone size were taken over from that table, and D and trimming were inferred from the DNA. The sample consists of about 74,000 clones, approximately 86% of them appearing once. The origin of this receptor is a woman of 80 years or more with active or convalescent COVID-19. Sequencing was done on a sample of peripheral blood.

In DNA, the CDR3 is TGTGCCAGTAGTATCGGACAGGGGGCCTACAATGAGCAGTTCTTC. Its translation: CASSIGQGAYNEQFF. This chain uses TRBV19 with TRBJ2-1; TRBD1 agrees at 10 bases. CDR1 LNHDA and CDR2 SQIVND come from the germline V gene (reference sequence). V lost 3 bases to trimming and J lost 2 bases; unmatched junction nucleotides: 1. This CDR3 is 15 amino acids long.